These 15 T cell receptor beta chains originate from one sample sequenced in a study of blood T cells in healthy people across ages. A J-beta primer mix and a sample-barcoded 5' primer were used in a second PCR of roughly 6 to 11 cycles. TCRdb reprocessed the 5' RACE reads with MiXCR, giving one entry per CDR3 protein. The data contain 1.5 million to 2 million distinct CDR3 sequences, about 49% of them singletons. The sequenced material came from blood. The source is a woman aged 40 to 50 in good health.

There are a few counts of this clonotype. The chain's CDR3 is CASSPGTTDQETQYF. CDR3 bases: TGTGCCAGCAGCCCTGGGACAACCGATCAAGAGACCCAGTACTTC. V gene TRBV7-8 combines with J gene TRBJ2-5, with a possible D match to TRBD1 (6 bases). The CDR3 extends over 15 amino acids. The V gene's germline CDR1 is SGHVS and CDR2 FQNEAQ. Trimming took 5 bases from V and 2 from J, leaving 15 bases between them.

The V gene is TRBV5-1, the J gene TRBJ2-1, with D unclear. The CDR3 totals 14 residues. The V and J ends lost 4 bases and 4 bases respectively, with 12 bases between them. Germline-derived CDR1 and CDR2 are SGHRS and YFSETQ. The CDR3 DNA sequence: TGCGCCAGCAGCGTCCAGGAACAGTACAATGAGCAGTTCTTC. Protein sequence: CASSVQEQYNEQFF.

Comments on this clonotype: This clone may be a read error of a much larger clone one base away. The V call is TRBV29-1, the J call TRBJ2-7; D possibly corresponds to TRBD2 (5 bases). TRBJ2-5 matches the DNA end more closely, so the J call is doubtful. The CDR3 has 14 amino acids. Germline CDR1 and CDR2: SQVTM and ANQGSEA. CDR3 DNA sequence: TGCAGCGTTGAGGCGGGTTCGAGTTGGGAGACCCAGTACTTC. Encoded protein: CSVEAGSSWETQYF.

This chain uses TRBV6-5 with TRBJ2-3; 10 bases align to TRBD1. V dropped 6 bases and J dropped 5; count of bases not matched to a gene: 11. CDR1 MNHEY and CDR2 SVGAGI come from the germline V gene. CDR3 length: 16 residues. CDR3 residues: CASSRSGTGVEDTQYF. Written as DNA, the CDR3 is TGTGCCAGCAGCCGATCCGGGACAGGGGTTGAAGATACGCAGTATTTT.

This sequence joins TRBV7-2 and TRBJ1-4; 7 nucleotides align to TRBD1. V was pared by 3 bases and J by 7 bases, with 11 bases of the junction left unmatched. The CDR3 is 16 residues long. From germline, CDR1 is SGHTA and CDR2 FQGNSA. CDR3 sequence reads: CASSLRSGGLSEKLFF. For the CDR3, the DNA is TGTGCCAGCAGCTTGCGATCAGGGGGGCTCAGTGAAAAACTGTTTTTT.

This clonotype has a handful of counts. The chain is built from TRBV6-2 or TRBV6-3 and TRBJ2-1, with 11 bases matching TRBD2. V was pared by 6 bases and J by 8 bases, with 12 bases of the junction left unmatched. This CDR3 has 16 amino acids. CDR1 is MNHEY, CDR2 SVGEGT, per germline. Here the CDR3 reads CASRGPTSGAKDEQFF. As DNA, the CDR3 is TGTGCCAGCAGAGGGCCGACTAGCGGGGCCAAGGATGAGCAGTTCTTC.

The CDR3 nucleotides are TGTGCCATCAGTGAAGGGACTCTCCCAGCCCAGTACTTC. Its protein is CAISEGTLPAQYF. This chain uses TRBV10-3 with TRBJ2-7; D possibly corresponds to TRBD2 (6 bases). The CDR3 is made up of 13 amino acids. The V end lost 3 bases, the J end lost 10 bases, and 16 bases lay between the germline ends. Per germline, CDR1 ENHRY and CDR2 SYGVKD.

This chain connects TRBV6-2 or TRBV6-3 to TRBJ2-3; D remains ambiguous. CDR3 size: 15 residues. V lost 6 bases to trimming and J lost 0 bases, with 13 bases between them. Germline V gene data show CDR1 as MNHEY and CDR2 as SVGEGT. CDR3 protein: CASSGPTPSTDTQYF. CDR3 in DNA: TGTGCCAGCAGCGGGCCGACGCCTAGCACAGATACGCAGTATTTT.

This chain joins TRBV13 and TRBJ1-2, with TRBD1 identical over 7 bases. The CDR3 consists of 17 residues. Germline trimming cut 0 bases from V and 5 bases from J; bases unmatched to any gene: 12. CDR1 and CDR2 from the germline V gene are PRHDT and FYEKMQ (reference sequence). The CDR3 coding sequence is TGTGCCAGCAGCTTAGGACCCCGGGACAGTTTGACTTATGGCTACACCTTC. Translating gives CASSLGPRDSLTYGYTF. The full variable domain, rest sourced from reference TRBV13 and TRBJ1-2, is AAGVIQSPRHLIKEKRETATLKCYPIPRHDTVYWYQQGPGQDPQFLISFYEKMQSDKGSIPDRFSAQQFSDYHSELNMSSLELGDSALYFCASSLGPRDSLTYGYTFGSGTRLTVV.

The rearrangement links TRBV7-2 to TRBJ1-1, with 8 bases identical to TRBD1. V lost 6 bases and J lost 1; bases outside the gene matches: 7. The germline V gene has CDR1 SGHTA and CDR2 FQGNSA. This CDR3 comprises 15 residues. In DNA, the CDR3 is TGTGCCAGCAGTCTTAACGACAGGGGGAACACTGAAGCTTTCTTT. It is translated as CASSLNDRGNTEAFF.

This clonotype appeared a few times. V gene TRBV7-9 combines with J gene TRBJ2-3, with D hard to call. The CDR3 consists of 14 residues. The V gene's germline CDR1 is SEHNR and CDR2 FQNEAQ (reference sequence). The V and J ends lost 5 bases and 3 bases respectively, with 12 bases between them. The CDR3: CASSPLRETDTQYF. The CDR3 DNA sequence: TGTGCCAGCAGCCCCTTGCGAGAGACAGATACGCAGTATTTT.

The chain joins TRBV27 to TRBJ2-3, with 10 bases fitting TRBD2. With V trimmed by 6 bases and J by 2 bases, 17 bases remained unmatched. The CDR3 extends over 19 amino acids. Germline CDR1 and CDR2: MNHEY and SMNVEV (reference sequence). CDR3 sequence reads: CASRASGGKGRGYTDTQYF. The CDR3 DNA reads TGTGCCAGCAGGGCTAGCGGGGGCAAAGGGAGGGGTTACACAGATACGCAGTATTTT.

This clonotype was detected ten times or more. The gene calls are TRBV20-1 and TRBJ2-7, with D perhaps matching TRBD2 (5 bases). The CDR3 contains 13 residues. V dropped 3 bases and J dropped 0 bases, with 9 bases sitting between them. Germline V gene lookup returns CDR1 DFQATT and CDR2 SNEGSKA (reference sequence). The CDR3 reads CSARAGSSYEQYF. In DNA, the CDR3 is TGCAGTGCTAGGGCGGGCAGCTCCTACGAGCAGTACTTC.

The chain combines TRBV18 with TRBJ2-3; 10 bases map to TRBD2. CDR1 KGHSH and CDR2 LQKENI come from the germline V gene. V lost 6 bases, J lost 2 bases, and 17 bases stayed unmatched. This CDR3 is built from 19 residues. This CDR3 is CASSGPGLAGAGSTDTQYF. For the CDR3, the DNA is TGTGCCAGCTCCGGACCGGGGCTAGCGGGGGCCGGATCCACAGATACGCAGTATTTT.

This rearrangement joins TRBV10-3 to TRBJ2-7, with D perhaps matching TRBD2 (7 bases). The last part of the DNA fits TRBJ2-5 better; the J call may be wrong. CDR1 and CDR2 from the germline V gene are ENHRY and SYGVKD. The CDR3 extends over 13 amino acids. The CDR3 bases are TGTGCCATCAAGGGAGGGGGAGGGGAGACCCAGTACTTC. Amino acid sequence: CAIKGGGGETQYF.